Listed below are T cell receptor beta chains from one sample, sequenced in a study of Tregs in tolerant kidney transplant recipients. The method was immunoSEQ multiplex PCR; TCRdb's version includes in-frame clones alone and lacks a portion of them. The sample shows around 9,800 clones, about 90% of them seen only once. These receptors' targets are unknown. Sequences were derived from Tregs from blood cultured with allogeneic cells, sampled before the transplant. These TCRs come from a human patient who received a combined kidney and bone marrow transplant. The CDR3 runs from the conserved cysteine through the conserved F or W. Each record gives: D gene, clone size, J gene, V gene, CDR3 protein, CDR3 DNA. D genes are given only for firm matches. Size tells how often a clone was seen (once, few, many) or the class of an expanded clone, and some rows leave it out.

>-|-|TRBJ2-3|TRBV10-2
CASSEEGIHRRTDTQYF
TGCGCCAGCAGTGAGGAGGGGATACATCGACGGACAGATACGCAGTATTTT
>-|-|TRBJ1-1|TRBV7-3
CASSLGQNTEAFF
TGTGCCAGCAGCTTGGGGCAGAACACTGAAGCTTTCTTT
>TRBD1|-|TRBJ1-4|TRBV10-3
CAISPQGAANEKLFF
TGTGCCATCAGTCCCCAGGGGGCGGCTAATGAAAAACTGTTTTTT
>TRBD2|-|TRBJ2-1|TRBV19
CASSGSLAGGRGCNEQFF
TGTGCCAGTAGTGGAAGTCTAGCGGGAGGGAGGGGTTGCAATGAGCAGTTCTTC
>-|-|TRBJ1-5|TRBV7-2
CASSSEIQPQHF
TGTGCCAGCAGCTCCGAGATACAGCCCCAGCATTTT
>TRBD1|-|TRBJ1-1|TRBV19
CASSKGTGASMPEAFF
TGTGCCAGTAGTAAGGGGACAGGGGCCTCCATGCCTGAAGCTTTCTTT
>-|-|TRBJ1-5|TRBV6-5
CASSYPTASNQPQHF
TGTGCCAGCAGTTACCCCACAGCTAGCAATCAGCCCCAGCATTTT
>-|-|TRBJ2-1|TRBV11-3
CASSKNNEQFF
TGTGCCAGCAGTAAAAACAATGAGCAGTTCTTC
>-|once|TRBJ1-2|TRBV7-3
CASSPGRGNYGYTF
TGTGCCAGCAGCCCCGGGAGAGGGAACTATGGCTACACCTTC
>TRBD1|-|TRBJ1-1|TRBV6-5
CASRDRAHITEAFF
TGTGCCAGCAGAGACAGGGCGCATATCACTGAAGCTTTCTTT
>TRBD1|-|TRBJ2-1|TRBV6-6
CASSSSGTGGYNEQFF
TGTGCCAGCAGTTCGTCCGGGACAGGGGGCTACAATGAGCAGTTCTTC
>TRBD1|-|TRBJ2-5|TRBV2
CASRIKPGQGAGETQYF
TGTGCCAGCCGAATCAAACCGGGACAGGGGGCAGGGGAGACCCAGTACTTC
>TRBD1|-|TRBJ2-6|TRBV6-1
CASSDPQTGTVFSGANVLTF
TGTGCCAGCAGTGATCCTCAAACCGGGACAGTGTTCTCTGGGGCCAACGTCCTGACTTTC
>-|once|TRBJ2-2|TRBV7-3
CASSAWGTGELFF
TGTGCCAGCAGCGCGTGGGGTACCGGGGAGCTGTTTTTT
>TRBD2|-|TRBJ2-1|TRBV5-1
CASRSPGLAGGGRLYNEQFF
TGCGCCAGCAGGTCGCCGGGACTAGCGGGAGGAGGGCGTCTCTACAATGAGCAGTTCTTC
>-|once|TRBJ2-7|TRBV6-1
CASSPPPVSYEQYF
TGTGCCAGCAGCCCACCTCCAGTTTCCTACGAGCAGTACTTC
>-|-|TRBJ2-1|TRBV7-2
CASSFDSYNEQFF
TGTGCCAGCAGCTTCGACAGTTACAATGAGCAGTTCTTC
>-|-|TRBJ1-1|TRBV7-7
CASSLEAGTEAFF
TGTGCCAGCAGCTTAGAGGCGGGGACTGAAGCTTTCTTT
>-|-|TRBJ2-7|TRBV7-2
CASSRDSISYEQYF
TGTGCCAGCAGCCGTGACAGCATCTCCTACGAGCAGTACTTC
>TRBD2|-|TRBJ2-2|TRBV5-4
CASSTRLAGGQGELFF
TGTGCCAGCAGCACACGACTAGCGGGGGGGCAGGGGGAGCTGTTTTTT
>TRBD1|-|TRBJ1-1|TRBV11-2
CASSADREDEAFF
TGTGCCAGCAGCGCGGACAGGGAGGATGAAGCTTTCTTT
>-|-|TRBJ2-2|TRBV5-1
CASSGTGNSNTGELFF
TGCGCCAGCAGCGGAACAGGGAATTCGAACACCGGGGAGCTGTTTTTT
>-|-|TRBJ1-2|TRBV6-6
CASSYPTGTYGYTF
TGTGCCAGCAGTTACCCCACAGGGACCTATGGCTACACCTTC
>TRBD1|-|TRBJ1-2|TRBV9
CASSYSVDSSPGGSGYTF
TGTGCCAGCAGCTACAGCGTAGACTCCTCTCCAGGGGGGTCTGGCTACACCTTC
>-|-|TRBJ2-7|TRBV4-2
CASSQDRKAGQYF
TGTGCCAGCAGCCAAGATCGTAAAGCGGGGCAGTACTTC
>-|-|TRBJ2-3|TRBV7-3
CASSLLNGDTQYF
TGTGCCAGCAGCTTGCTAAACGGAGATACGCAGTATTTT
>-|-|TRBJ1-5|TRBV9
CASSPGTAEPQHF
TGTGCCAGCAGCCCGGGGACGGCAGAGCCCCAGCATTTT
>-|-|TRBJ2-1|TRBV28
CASSSLSNYNEQFF
TGTGCCAGCAGTTCTTTGTCCAACTACAATGAGCAGTTCTTC
>TRBD2|-|TRBJ2-5|TRBV4-1
CASSQEGTSEIQETQYF
TGCGCCAGCAGCCAAGAGGGGACTAGCGAGATCCAAGAGACCCAGTACTTC
>-|-|TRBJ2-4|TRBV11-3
CASCDVRDDLAKNIQYF
TGTGCCAGCTGCGACGTCAGGGACGATCTAGCCAAAAACATTCAGTACTTC
>-|-|TRBJ2-7|TRBV11-1
CASSPPGLLAEQYF
TGTGCCAGCAGCCCTCCGGGACTTCTGGCCGAGCAGTACTTC
>-|once|TRBJ1-6|TRBV5-5
CASRDSNSPLHF
TGTGCCAGCAGGGACAGCAATTCACCCCTCCACTTT
>-|-|TRBJ2-7|TRBV10-3
CAISEGPLYEQYF
TGTGCCATCAGTGAAGGGCCGCTCTACGAGCAGTACTTC
>-|-|TRBJ2-6|TRBV27
CASTILSPGANVLTF
TGTGCCAGCACTATACTCTCCCCTGGGGCCAACGTCCTGACTTTC
>-|-|TRBJ1-1|TRBV5-4
CASSSQTANTEAFF
TGTGCCAGCAGCTCCCAGACAGCGAACACTGAAGCTTTCTTT
>-|-|TRBJ2-6|TRBV20-1
CSASGANVLTF
TGCAGTGCTTCTGGGGCCAACGTCCTGACTTTC
>-|-|TRBJ2-2|TRBV27
CASTPPGRGLTGELFF
TGTGCCAGCACACCCCCCGGGCGGGGCCTCACCGGGGAGCTGTTTTTT
>-|-|TRBJ1-3|TRBV18
CASSPPWAGGNTIYF
TGTGCCAGCTCACCACCATGGGCAGGGGGAAACACCATATATTTT
>-|-|TRBJ1-1|TRBV5-1
CASSLRVSNTEAFF
TGCGCCAGCAGCTTGAGGGTTTCGAACACTGAAGCTTTCTTT
>TRBD2|once|TRBJ2-1|TRBV9
CASSRGRGVSYNEQFF
TGTGCCAGCAGCCGCGGGCGGGGGGTCTCCTACAATGAGCAGTTCTTC